Detailed here is one T cell receptor beta chain. Its antigen is not known. The data belong to a study of cytomegalovirus exposure and HLA in healthy donors. Findings and limits, study-wide: Overall, roughly 150 TCR beta chains were annotated as cytomegalovirus-associated. CMV serostatus was the only recorded immune exposure for donors.

This CDR3 has 14 residues. The V and J ends lost 3 bases and 3 bases, in that order; junction bases with no gene match: 2. CDR1 and CDR2 from the germline V gene are SGHDT and YYEEEE. This cohort consisted of healthy bone marrow donors. The PCR contained 60 Vbeta and 13 Jbeta primers. The assay was immunoSEQ multiplex PCR, and TCRdb's table has in-frame clones only and misses some. The sample has about 130,000 clones, roughly 79% seen once. Specimen: PBMCs. This TCR came from a woman in her thirties or forties in good health and CMV-seronegative. J is TRBJ2-7 and V is TRBV5-6; 11 positions agree with TRBD1. CDR3 DNA sequence: TGTGCCAGCAGCTCCGGGACAGGGGGCTACGAGCAGTACTTC. Amino acids: CASSSGTGGYEQYF.